This T cell receptor beta chain was documented in a study of high-grade serous ovarian cancer treatment subgroups. As for the study in general: Each sample yielded on average roughly 7,000 unique TCR beta rearrangements from around 14,000 reads.

Tumor tissue was taken before any definitive surgery or chemotherapy was given. Profiling relied on immunoSEQ multiplex PCR, and the TCRdb table lists in-frame clones only, not all of them. The data contain some 980 clones, almost 70% of them singletons. Per germline, CDR1 SGHAT and CDR2 FQNNGV. J lost 0 bases, V lost 6 bases, and 4 bases had no gene match. This CDR3 has 14 amino acids. The sample consisted of tumor tissue. The rearrangement links TRBV11-2 to TRBJ2-7; 8 bases map to TRBD2. The origin of this receptor is a human donor with high-grade serous ovarian cancer. DNA for the CDR3: TGTGCCAGCAGTTCCACTAGCGGCTCCTACGAGCAGTACTTC. Translated: CASSSTSGSYEQYF.